What follows are 30 T cell receptor beta chains derived from one specimen sequenced in a study of blood T cell repertoires in COVID-19. TCRdb keeps only in-frame clones here, not all; method: immunoSEQ multiplex PCR. The sample shows hundreds of thousands of clones, around 90% of them seen only once. Specimen: peripheral blood. The receptor set was obtained from a man between 18 and 35 years old with COVID-19, enrolled during active disease.

The rearrangement links TRBV9 to TRBJ2-2; the match to TRBD2 covers 8 bases. J lost 7 bases, V lost 2 bases, and 4 bases had no gene match. This CDR3 is 14 amino acids long. The V gene's germline CDR1 is SGDLS and CDR2 YYNGEE. The CDR3 nucleotides read TGTGCCAGCAGCGTCGGACTAGCTGGCGGGGAGCTGTTTTTT. Its protein is CASSVGLAGGELFF. The complete variable domain, with remaining parts taken from reference TRBV9 and TRBJ2-2, reads DSGVTQTPKHLITATGQRVTLRCSPRSGDLSVYWYQQSLDQGLQFLIQYYNGEERAKGNILERFSAQQFPDLHSELNLSSLELGDSALYFCASSVGLAGGELFFGEGSRLTVL.

The chain couples TRBV30 to TRBJ2-3; tentatively, D is TRBD2 (7 bases). Germline assignment: CDR1 GTSNPN and CDR2 SVGIG (reference sequence). The CDR3 sequence is 14 residues long. Trimming shortened V by 2 bases and J by 4 bases, and 13 bases separated the two germline ends. As DNA, the CDR3 is TGTGCCTGGAGTAGGGGGAGGGACGCAGATACGCAGTATTTT. Translation: CAWSRGRDADTQYF.

A word on this clone: This may stem from a read error, because a much larger clone lies one nucleotide away. The chain employs TRBV4-1 and TRBJ2-5; D not certain. Trimming pared 0 bases from V and 7 bases from J, leaving 6 bases between. Germline CDR1 reads MGHRA; CDR2 reads YSYEKL. This CDR3 is 12 amino acids long. The CDR3 loop is CASSQERGTQYF. The CDR3 DNA reads as TGCGCCAGCAGCCAAGAGCGAGGGACCCAGTACTTC.

This clone has only a few counts. The genes are TRBV23-1 and TRBJ2-7, with D maybe TRBD1 (5 bases). TRBV23-1 has ORF status, its function being uncertain. The CDR3 covers 13 residues. Trimming left V 4 bases short and J 0 bases short, with 7 bases between. The CDR3 DNA follows: TGCGCCAGCAGTCCAGGGAACTCCTACGAGCAGTACTTC. Its translation is CASSPGNSYEQYF.

The chain links TRBV9 to TRBJ2-5; D gene unclear. V lost 0 bases, J lost 1 base, and 7 bases lay in between. This CDR3 spans 14 amino acids. CDR1 is SGDLS, CDR2 YYNGEE, per germline. The chain's CDR3 is CASSVATFQETQYF. The DNA for the CDR3 is TGTGCCAGCAGCGTAGCTACTTTCCAAGAGACCCAGTACTTC.

The J gene is TRBJ2-2, the V gene TRBV6-5; D is possibly TRBD1 (5 bases). This CDR3 region has 14 residues. The V gene's germline CDR1 is MNHEY and CDR2 SVGAGI. V dropped 6 bases and J dropped 7 bases, with 15 bases sitting between them. The CDR3 reads CASSPGHLSGELFF. For the CDR3, the DNA is TGTGCCAGCAGCCCAGGACACCTCAGCGGGGAGCTGTTTTTT.

This clone was recorded a few times. The CDR3 loop reads CASSFGRGSVRNSPLHF. In nucleotides, the CDR3 is TGTGCCAGCAGTTTTGGCAGGGGAAGCGTAAGAAATTCACCCCTCCACTTT. The rearrangement uses TRBV2 and TRBJ1-6; perhaps TRBD1 as D (6 bases). Germline values: CDR1 SNHLY, CDR2 FYNNEI. The V gene lost 5 bases and the J gene lost 7 bases, with 21 bases spanning the gap. The CDR3 loop spans 17 amino acids.

The genes are TRBV18 and TRBJ1-5, with 12 positions matching TRBD1. The CDR3 has 16 amino acids. Per the germline V gene, CDR1 is KGHSH and CDR2 is LQKENI. J gave up 5 bases and V 3 bases, and 5 bases lay outside the gene matches. In DNA form, the CDR3 reads TGTGCCAGCTCACCGGGGACAGGGGGCATTGATCAGCCCCAGCATTTT. Amino acid sequence: CASSPGTGGIDQPQHF.

This chain links TRBV7-8 with TRBJ2-1; TRBD1 agrees at 9 bases. Germline CDR1 reads SGHVS; CDR2 reads FQNEAQ. This CDR3 has 17 residues. V trimming: 5 bases; J trimming: 4 bases; junction bases outside the gene matches: 12. CDR3 amino acids: CASSDWTGDARYNEQFF. CDR3 coding DNA: TGTGCCAGCAGCGACTGGACAGGGGATGCGAGGTACAATGAGCAGTTCTTC.

This clone was observed a single time. The J gene is TRBJ2-1, the V gene TRBV4-1; 13 bases align to TRBD2. Germline values: CDR1 MGHRA, CDR2 YSYEKL. V lost 4 bases to trimming and J lost 1 base; unmatched junction nucleotides: 10. The CDR3 extends over 19 amino acids. This CDR3 reads CASSPNLLAGGPSYNEQFF. Here the CDR3 DNA reads TGCGCCAGCAGCCCTAACCTACTAGCGGGGGGGCCGTCCTACAATGAGCAGTTCTTC.

This chain connects TRBV6-5 to TRBJ2-7; 9 nucleotides agree with TRBD1. The CDR3 length is 14 residues. Germline-derived CDR1 and CDR2 are MNHEY and SVGAGI. With V trimmed by 6 bases and J by 4 bases, 7 bases remained unmatched. The CDR3 loop reads CASSLGQGGYEQYF. Here the CDR3 DNA reads TGTGCCAGCAGCTTGGGACAGGGAGGGTACGAGCAGTACTTC.

The rearrangement links TRBV3-1 (or the pseudogene TRBV3-2) to TRBJ1-6; TRBD1 aligns across 7 bases. Trimming at V came to 3 bases and at J to 10 bases, leaving 6 bases not matched to a gene. CDR1 is LGHDT, CDR2 YNNKEL, per germline (reference sequence). This CDR3 region has 14 residues. CDR3 sequence reads: CASSQTGLGSPLHF. CDR3 bases: TGTGCCAGCAGCCAGACAGGGTTAGGCTCACCCCTCCACTTT.

The chain recombines TRBV4-1 with TRBJ2-1; 8 nucleotides align to TRBD2. CDR1 is MGHRA, CDR2 YSYEKL, per germline. Trimming removed 5 bases from V and 8 bases from J; junction bases left unmatched: 2. This CDR3 contains 12 residues. CDR3 region: CASSSGGDEQFF. The CDR3 DNA reads TGCGCCAGCAGCTCCGGGGGGGATGAGCAGTTCTTC.

The CDR3 coding sequence is TGTGCCAGTAGTCCCCGGGGACTAGCGGGACTACCCAATGAGCAGTTCTTC. Translated, it gives CASSPRGLAGLPNEQFF. The V call is TRBV19, the J call TRBJ2-1; 13 bases agree with TRBD2. This CDR3 comprises 17 residues. Trimming at V came to 5 bases and at J to 6 bases, leaving 10 bases not matched to a gene. Per germline, CDR1 LNHDA and CDR2 SQIVND (reference sequence).

The table lists this clone with a few counts. The genes are TRBV25-1 and TRBJ2-3; TRBD2 matches 8 bases. CDR3 length: 17 amino acids. With 5 bases clipped from V and 0 bases from J, the junction kept 10 bases outside the gene matches. CDR1 and CDR2 (germline): MGHDK, SYGVNS. DNA for the CDR3: TGTGCCAGCAGTCCGTCGTGGCGGGAGGCCAGCACAGATACGCAGTATTTT. Translated, it gives CASSPSWREASTDTQYF.

The CDR3 DNA reads as TGTGCCAGTACCTTCCCCTCACCCTCCCCTATGAACACTGAAGCTTTCTTT. Its translation is CASTFPSPSPMNTEAFF. The chain recombines TRBV19 with TRBJ1-1, with D hard to call. Germline assignment: CDR1 LNHDA and CDR2 SQIVND (reference sequence). The CDR3 spans 17 residues. Trimming shortened V by 7 bases and J by 0 bases, and 21 bases separated the two germline ends.

The chain combines TRBV13 with TRBJ2-5; D is uncertain. Germline-derived CDR1 and CDR2 are PRHDT and FYEKMQ (reference sequence). The CDR3 is 15 residues long. The V end was cut by 0 bases, the J end by 1 base, with 9 bases between. In DNA form, the CDR3 reads TGTGCCAGCAGCTTAGGGGGCTCCCCCCAAGAGACCCAGTACTTC. Its translation is CASSLGGSPQETQYF.

The rearrangement links TRBV4-2 to TRBJ2-7; 12 nucleotides match TRBD2. J was trimmed by 2 bases and V by 0 bases; bases with no gene match: 2. CDR1 and CDR2 (germline): LGHNA, YNFKEQ. The CDR3 covers 16 residues. The CDR3 region has the DNA TGTGCCAGCAGCCAAGAAGCTAGCGGGAGGGCCTACGAGCAGTACTTC. Residues: CASSQEASGRAYEQYF.

In nucleotides, the CDR3 is TGCGCCAGCAGCCGAAGGGAGACTAGCGGGGCAGGGGAGACCCAGTACTTC. It is translated as CASSRRETSGAGETQYF. The chain combines TRBV4-1 with TRBJ2-5, with 11 bases matching TRBD2. The CDR3 has 17 amino acids. V gave up 4 bases and J gave up 5 bases; unmatched junction bases: 12. The germline V gene encodes CDR1 MGHRA and CDR2 YSYEKL.

In its sample, this clone was seen once. This chain connects TRBV6-5 to TRBJ2-1, with D tentatively TRBD1 (6 bases). Trimming stripped 6 bases from V and 6 bases from J, with 18 bases between. In germline, CDR1 is MNHEY, CDR2 SVGAGI. CDR3 length: 15 residues. CDR3 sequence: CASRNDRSHSNEQFF. CDR3 DNA: TGTGCCAGCAGAAACGACAGGTCTCATTCCAATGAGCAGTTCTTC.

The CDR3 loop reads CASSPFGGREKLFF. The CDR3 bases are TGTGCCAGCAGCCCCTTCGGGGGGCGTGAAAAACTGTTTTTT. The chain is built from TRBV6-5 and TRBJ1-4, with a tentative D call TRBD1 (6 bases). CDR1 is MNHEY, CDR2 SVGAGI, per germline. Trimming shortened V by 6 bases and J by 7 bases, and 15 bases separated the two germline ends. CDR3 length: 14 amino acids.

The CDR3 reads CASSEALGGNQPQHF. CDR3 coding DNA: TGTGCCAGCAGTGAAGCGCTTGGGGGGAATCAGCCCCAGCATTTT. The chain is built from TRBV2 and TRBJ1-5, with D tentatively TRBD1 (5 bases). The CDR3 contains 15 residues. V lost 0 bases and J lost 4, with 10 bases in between. Germline values: CDR1 SNHLY, CDR2 FYNNEI.

On this clone itself: Other nucleotide sequences in the sample specify the same CDR3. The chain is built from TRBV24-1 and TRBJ2-7; 8 nucleotides agree with TRBD1. CDR1 and CDR2 from the germline V gene are KGHDR and SFDVKD. The junction had 0 bases not matched to a gene; V was cut back by 3 bases and J by 6 bases. There are 12 residues in the CDR3. The CDR3 coding sequence is TGTGCCACCAGTGATACAGGGGGCGAGCAGTACTTC. This translates into CATSDTGGEQYF.

This sequence joins TRBV6-5 and TRBJ1-1; D gene uncertain. Germline CDR1 reads MNHEY; CDR2 reads SVGAGI. The CDR3 is 11 amino acids. V shed 4 bases and J shed 4 bases, with 4 bases lying between them. This CDR3 reads CASSSSTEAFF. CDR3 nucleotides: TGTGCCAGCAGTTCATCCACTGAAGCTTTCTTT.

The gene calls are TRBV5-1 and TRBJ1-2; D not resolved. Germline-derived CDR1 and CDR2 are SGHRS and YFSETQ. The CDR3 is made up of 15 amino acids. V was clipped by 6 bases and J by 4 bases, with 19 bases between them. CDR3 nucleotide sequence: TGCGCCAGCACCCTTGACACCACGACCTTCTATGGCTACACCTTC. This codes for CASTLDTTTFYGYTF.

The chain couples TRBV5-5 to TRBJ1-3; the D is unclear. V lost 5 bases and J lost 4, with 7 bases in between. The CDR3 contains 12 residues. Per the germline V gene, CDR1 is SGHKS and CDR2 is YYEKEE (reference sequence). The CDR3 protein is CASRELGNTIYF. The CDR3 DNA follows: TGTGCCAGCAGAGAACTGGGAAACACCATATATTTT.

The chain combines TRBV24-1 with TRBJ2-3, with 10 nucleotides matching TRBD2. The CDR3 has 17 amino acids. The germline CDR1 and CDR2 sequences are KGHDR and SFDVKD. Losses at the gene ends were 7 bases for V and 2 bases for J; bases not matched to a gene: 11. The CDR3 spells CATSHRTSGSYTDTQYF. The CDR3 coding sequence is TGTGCCACCAGCCACAGGACTAGCGGATCCTACACAGATACGCAGTATTTT.

This clone was counted a few times. This chain connects TRBV4-1 to TRBJ1-2, with no clear D. Per the germline V gene, CDR1 is MGHRA and CDR2 is YSYEKL. Trimming shortened V by 0 bases and J by 4 bases, and 15 bases separated the two germline ends. This CDR3 comprises 16 residues. The CDR3 nucleotides are TGCGCCAGCAGCCAAGATAACCGCCCAGGAGGCTATGGCTACACCTTC. Amino acids: CASSQDNRPGGYGYTF.

The V and J genes are TRBV18 and TRBJ2-5; TRBD1 agrees at 7 bases. Germline V gives CDR1 KGHSH, CDR2 LQKENI. V was clipped by 4 bases and J by 2 bases; unmatched bases: 1. CDR3 length: 13 residues. The CDR3 DNA is TGTGCCAGCTCACGGGGACAGCAAGAGACCCAGTACTTC. Translation gives CASSRGQQETQYF.

V is TRBV7-3 and J is TRBJ2-1; possibly TRBD2 for D (6 bases). The V end lost 2 bases, the J end lost 4 bases, and 18 bases lay between the germline ends. CDR3 length: 17 residues. CDR1 and CDR2 from the germline V gene are SGHTA and FQGTGA. This chain's CDR3 is CASSLSARGGLYNEQFF. The CDR3 coding sequence is TGTGCCAGCAGCTTATCCGCTCGTGGGGGGTTATACAATGAGCAGTTCTTC.